The T cell receptor (beta chain) described here comes from a study of blood T cell repertoires in COVID-19. Study-wide context: Samples of COVID-19 (acute and convalescent) were obtained from the United States, Italy and Spain.

V gave up 1 base and J gave up 12 bases; unmatched junction bases: 10. The CDR3 contains 15 residues. Germline values: CDR1 SGHVS, CDR2 FNYEAQ. Produced via immunoSEQ multiplex PCR; TCRdb's table is partial and in-frame only. The sample consists of 130,000 to 150,000 clones, 75% to 85% of them appearing once. There are many counts of this clone. Input material: peripheral blood. The receptor comes from a man in his sixties with acute or convalescent COVID-19. This sequence joins TRBV7-6 and TRBJ2-1; 9 bases are shared with TRBD2. CDR3: CASSLGPVREGVQFF. The CDR3 DNA is TGTGCCAGCAGCTTAGGTCCGGTGCGGGAGGGCGTGCAGTTCTTC. Using reference TRBV7-6 and TRBJ2-1 for the parts outside the CDR3, the full variable domain is GAGVSQSPRYKVTKRGQDVALRCDPISGHVSLYWYRQALGQGPEFLTYFNYEAQQDKSGLPNDRFSAERPEGSISTLTIQRTEQRDSAMYRCASSLGPVREGVQFFGPGTRLTVL.